The clone carrying this T cell receptor beta chain showed up just a few times. Its antigen is undetermined. This CDR3 has 13 residues. Germline V gives CDR1 MNHNS, CDR2 SASEGT. Trimming removed 5 bases from V and 6 bases from J; junction bases left unmatched: 7. This sample stems from a study of T cells after yellow fever vaccination. They built TCR cDNA with 5'RACE template switching, a step that put in a universal primer site and UMIs. TCRdb passed the 5' RACE reads through MiXCR, listing each CDR3 protein once. The sample yields hundreds of thousands of distinct CDR3 sequences, less than 15% seen once. The study's findings and limits: Although the secondary response was weaker, it peaked faster, at day 5 versus 15.

The sequence was obtained from a man between 25 and 39 years old who received the YFV17D yellow fever vaccine. This sample comprised PBMCs, obtained on the day of the yellow fever booster vaccination. This sequence joins TRBV6-1 and TRBJ2-7; 7 nucleotides line up with TRBD2. The CDR3 coding sequence is TGTGCCAGCAGTCGCCTAGCGGCGGTCGAGCAGTACTTC. Encoded protein: CASSRLAAVEQYF.